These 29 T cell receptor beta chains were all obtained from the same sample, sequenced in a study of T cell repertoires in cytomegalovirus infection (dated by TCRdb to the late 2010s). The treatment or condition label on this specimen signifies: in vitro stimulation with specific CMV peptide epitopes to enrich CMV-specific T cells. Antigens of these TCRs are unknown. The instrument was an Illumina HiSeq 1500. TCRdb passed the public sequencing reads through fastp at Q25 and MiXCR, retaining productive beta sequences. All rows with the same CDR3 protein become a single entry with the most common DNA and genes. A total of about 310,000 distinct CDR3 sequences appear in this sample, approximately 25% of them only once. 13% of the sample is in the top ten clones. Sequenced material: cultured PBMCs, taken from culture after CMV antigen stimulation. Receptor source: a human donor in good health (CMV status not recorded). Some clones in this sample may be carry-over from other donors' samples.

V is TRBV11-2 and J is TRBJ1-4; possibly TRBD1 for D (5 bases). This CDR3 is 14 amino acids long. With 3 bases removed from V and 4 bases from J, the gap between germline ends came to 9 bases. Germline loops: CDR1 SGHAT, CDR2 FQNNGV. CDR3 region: CASSLGRGNEKLFF. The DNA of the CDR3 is TGTGCCAGCAGCTTGGGGCGCGGTAATGAAAAACTGTTTTTT.

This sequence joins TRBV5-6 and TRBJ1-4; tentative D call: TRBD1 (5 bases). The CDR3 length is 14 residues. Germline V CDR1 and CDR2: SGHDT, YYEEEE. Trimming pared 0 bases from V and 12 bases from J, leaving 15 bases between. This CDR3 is CASSLVGAGGELFF. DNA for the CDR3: TGTGCCAGCAGCTTGGTTGGCGCGGGAGGGGAACTGTTTTTT. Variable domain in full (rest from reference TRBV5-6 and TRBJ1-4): DAGVTQSPTHLIKTRGQQVTLRCSPKSGHDTVSWYQQALGQGPQFIFQYYEEEERQRGNFPDRFSGHQFPNYSSELNVNALLLGDSALYLCASSLVGAGGELFFGSGTQLSVL.

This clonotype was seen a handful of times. CDR3 amino acids: CASSLRLAGVGYNEQFF. The CDR3 DNA reads as TGCGCCAGCAGCTTGAGGCTAGCGGGAGTGGGCTACAATGAGCAGTTCTTC. The chain combines TRBV5-1 with TRBJ2-1, with 10 bases aligning to TRBD2. Germline values: CDR1 SGHRS, CDR2 YFSETQ. Trimming at V came to 1 base and at J to 3 bases, leaving 7 bases not matched to a gene. The CDR3 is 17 residues long.

The CDR3 nucleotides read TGTGCCAGCAGCCTGGAGGGTGATCACACAGATACGCAGTATTTT. Protein product: CASSLEGDHTDTQYF. The genes are TRBV4-2 and TRBJ2-3; D might be TRBD2 (6 bases). This CDR3 has 15 residues. The germline CDR1 and CDR2 sequences are LGHNA and YNFKEQ. V lost 4 bases to trimming and J lost 2 bases, with 13 bases between them.

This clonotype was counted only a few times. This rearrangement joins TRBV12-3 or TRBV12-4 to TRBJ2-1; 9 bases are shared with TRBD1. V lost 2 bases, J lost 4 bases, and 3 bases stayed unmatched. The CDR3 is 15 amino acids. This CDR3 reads CASSLNRGQYNEQFF. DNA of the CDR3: TGTGCCAGCAGTTTAAACAGGGGGCAGTACAATGAGCAGTTCTTC.

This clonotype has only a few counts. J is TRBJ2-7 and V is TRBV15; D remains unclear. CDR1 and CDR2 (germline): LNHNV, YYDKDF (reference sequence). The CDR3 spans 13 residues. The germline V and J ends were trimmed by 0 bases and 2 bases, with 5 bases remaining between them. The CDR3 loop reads CATSRDRPYEQYF. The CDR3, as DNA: TGTGCCACCAGCAGAGATCGGCCCTACGAGCAGTACTTC.

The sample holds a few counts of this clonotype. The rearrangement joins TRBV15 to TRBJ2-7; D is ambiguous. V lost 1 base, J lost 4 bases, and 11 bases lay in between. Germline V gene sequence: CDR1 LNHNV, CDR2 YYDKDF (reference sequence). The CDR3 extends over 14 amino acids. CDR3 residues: CATSRVETRYEQYF. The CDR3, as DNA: TGTGCCACCAGCAGAGTCGAGACAAGATACGAGCAGTACTTC.

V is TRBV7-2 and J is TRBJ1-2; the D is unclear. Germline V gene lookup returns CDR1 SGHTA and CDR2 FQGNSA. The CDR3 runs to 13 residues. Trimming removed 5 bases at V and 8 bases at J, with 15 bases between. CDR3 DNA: TGTGCCAGCAGCCCGGACGGGAGTGGGGGCTACACCTTC. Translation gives CASSPDGSGGYTF.

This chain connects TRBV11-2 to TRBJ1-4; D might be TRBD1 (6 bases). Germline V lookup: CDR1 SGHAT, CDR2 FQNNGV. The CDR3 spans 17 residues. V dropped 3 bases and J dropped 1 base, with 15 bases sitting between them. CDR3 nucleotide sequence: TGTGCCAGCAGCTTGGGTACAGGGTTCAGAACTAATGAAAAACTGTTTTTT. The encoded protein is CASSLGTGFRTNEKLFF.

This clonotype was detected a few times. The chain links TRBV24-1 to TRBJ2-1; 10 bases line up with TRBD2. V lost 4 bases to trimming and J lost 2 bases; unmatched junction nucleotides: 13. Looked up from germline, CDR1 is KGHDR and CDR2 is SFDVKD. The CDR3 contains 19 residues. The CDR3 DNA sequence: TGTGCCACCAGTGACCGACTAGCGGGCTTTGGGGGGACCTACAATGAGCAGTTCTTC. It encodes CATSDRLAGFGGTYNEQFF.

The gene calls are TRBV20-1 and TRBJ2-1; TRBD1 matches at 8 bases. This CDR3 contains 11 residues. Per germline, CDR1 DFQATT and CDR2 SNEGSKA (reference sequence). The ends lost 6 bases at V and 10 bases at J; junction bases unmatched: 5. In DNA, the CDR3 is TGCAGTGCCCCACGACAGGGGGAGCAGTTCTTC. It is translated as CSAPRQGEQFF.

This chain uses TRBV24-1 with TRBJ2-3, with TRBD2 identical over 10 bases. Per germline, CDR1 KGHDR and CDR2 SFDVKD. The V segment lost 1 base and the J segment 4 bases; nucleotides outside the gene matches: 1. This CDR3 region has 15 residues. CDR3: CATSDFGLAADTQYF. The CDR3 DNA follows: TGTGCCACCAGTGATTTTGGACTAGCGGCAGATACGCAGTATTTT.

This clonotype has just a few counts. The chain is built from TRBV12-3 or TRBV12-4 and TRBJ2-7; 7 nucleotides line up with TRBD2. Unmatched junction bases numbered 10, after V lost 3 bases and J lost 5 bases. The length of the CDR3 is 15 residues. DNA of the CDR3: TGTGCCAGCAGTTTCGAAGCGGGAATCGGGGACGAGCAGTACTTC. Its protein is CASSFEAGIGDEQYF.

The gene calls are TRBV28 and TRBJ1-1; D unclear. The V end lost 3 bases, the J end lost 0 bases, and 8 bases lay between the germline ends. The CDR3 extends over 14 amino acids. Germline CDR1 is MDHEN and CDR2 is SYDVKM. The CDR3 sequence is CASSFWALNTEAFF. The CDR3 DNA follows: TGTGCCAGCAGTTTCTGGGCACTGAACACTGAAGCTTTCTTT.

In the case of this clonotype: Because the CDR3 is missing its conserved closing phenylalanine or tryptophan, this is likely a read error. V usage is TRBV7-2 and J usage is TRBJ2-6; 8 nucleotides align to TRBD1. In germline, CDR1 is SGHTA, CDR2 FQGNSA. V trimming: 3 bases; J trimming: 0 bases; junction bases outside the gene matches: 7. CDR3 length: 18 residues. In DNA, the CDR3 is TGTGCCAGCAGCTTCGGGACAGGATTTTTCTCTGGGGCCAACGTCCTGACTCTC. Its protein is CASSFGTGFFSGANVLTL.

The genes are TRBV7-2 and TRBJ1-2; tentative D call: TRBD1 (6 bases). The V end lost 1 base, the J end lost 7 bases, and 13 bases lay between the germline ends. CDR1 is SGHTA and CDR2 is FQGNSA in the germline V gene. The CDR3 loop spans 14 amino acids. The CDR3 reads CASSLVGGGGGYTF. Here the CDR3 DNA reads TGTGCCAGCAGCTTAGTTGGAGGGGGAGGTGGCTACACCTTC.

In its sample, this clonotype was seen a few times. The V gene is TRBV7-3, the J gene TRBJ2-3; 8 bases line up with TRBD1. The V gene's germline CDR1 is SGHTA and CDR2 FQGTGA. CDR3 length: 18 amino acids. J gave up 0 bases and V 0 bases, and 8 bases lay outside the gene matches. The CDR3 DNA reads TGTGCCAGCAGCTTAACCGGGACAGGTGCTTATAGCACAGATACGCAGTATTTT. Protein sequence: CASSLTGTGAYSTDTQYF.

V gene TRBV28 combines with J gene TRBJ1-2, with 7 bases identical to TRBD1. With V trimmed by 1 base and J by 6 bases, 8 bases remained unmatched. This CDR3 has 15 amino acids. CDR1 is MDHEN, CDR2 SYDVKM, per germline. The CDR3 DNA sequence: TGTGCCAGCAGTTTATACAGGGGATCCGTTGATGGCTACACCTTC. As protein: CASSLYRGSVDGYTF.

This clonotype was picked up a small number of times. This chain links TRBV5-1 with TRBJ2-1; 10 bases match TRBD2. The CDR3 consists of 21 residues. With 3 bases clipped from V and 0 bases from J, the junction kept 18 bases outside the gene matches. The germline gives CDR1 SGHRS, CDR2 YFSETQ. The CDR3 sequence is CASSYKDPLAGPVGSYNEQFF. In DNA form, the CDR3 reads TGCGCCAGCAGCTACAAGGACCCACTAGCGGGGCCCGTTGGCTCCTACAATGAGCAGTTCTTC.

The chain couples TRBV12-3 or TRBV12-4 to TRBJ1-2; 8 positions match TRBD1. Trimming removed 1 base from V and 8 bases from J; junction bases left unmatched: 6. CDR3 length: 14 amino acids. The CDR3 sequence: CASSLGQGSSGYTF. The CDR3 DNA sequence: TGTGCCAGCAGTTTAGGACAGGGGAGCAGCGGCTACACCTTC.

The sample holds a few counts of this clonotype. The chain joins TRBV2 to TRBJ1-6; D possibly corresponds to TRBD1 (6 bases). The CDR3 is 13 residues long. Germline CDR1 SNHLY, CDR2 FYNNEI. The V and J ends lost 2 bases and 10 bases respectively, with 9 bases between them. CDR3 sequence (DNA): TGTGCCAGCAGTGAAAGGGGGGTCTCACCCCTCCACTTT. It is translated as CASSERGVSPLHF. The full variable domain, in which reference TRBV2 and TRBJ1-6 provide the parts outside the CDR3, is EPEVTQTPSHQVTQMGQEVILRCVPISNHLYFYWYRQILGQKVEFLVSFYNNEISEKSEIFDDQFSVERPDGSNFTLKIRSTKLEDSAMYFCASSERGVSPLHFGNGTRLTVT.

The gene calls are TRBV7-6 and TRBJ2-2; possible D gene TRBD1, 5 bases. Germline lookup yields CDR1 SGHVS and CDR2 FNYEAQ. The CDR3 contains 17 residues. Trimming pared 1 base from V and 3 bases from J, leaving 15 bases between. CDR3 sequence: CASSLDSQTDYTGELFF. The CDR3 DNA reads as TGTGCCAGCAGCTTAGATTCACAGACAGACTACACCGGGGAGCTGTTTTTT.

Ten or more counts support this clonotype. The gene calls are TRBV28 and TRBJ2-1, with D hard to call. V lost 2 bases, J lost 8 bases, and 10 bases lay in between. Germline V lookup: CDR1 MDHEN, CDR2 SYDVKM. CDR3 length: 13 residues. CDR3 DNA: TGTGCCAGCAGTTTAGGGCAGGTATATGAGCAGTTCTTC. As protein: CASSLGQVYEQFF.

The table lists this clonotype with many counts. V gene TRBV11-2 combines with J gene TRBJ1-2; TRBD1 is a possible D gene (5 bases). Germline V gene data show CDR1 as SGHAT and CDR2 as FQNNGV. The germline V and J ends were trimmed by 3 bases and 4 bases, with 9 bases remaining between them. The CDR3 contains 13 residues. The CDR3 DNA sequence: TGTGCCAGCAGCTTGAAGGGGATCTATGGCTACACCTTC. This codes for CASSLKGIYGYTF. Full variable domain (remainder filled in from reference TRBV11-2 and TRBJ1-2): EAGVAQSPRYKIIEKRQSVAFWCNPISGHATLYWYQQILGQGPKLLIQFQNNGVVDDSQLPKDRFSAERLKGVDSTLKIQPAKLEDSAVYLCASSLKGIYGYTFGSGTRLTVV.

The CDR3 coding sequence is TGTGCCAGCAGTTACGATGTGGTTTTCTACGAGCAGTACGTC. Protein sequence: CASSYDVVFYEQYV. The chain couples TRBV6-6 to TRBJ2-7, with unresolved D. The CDR3 runs 14 residues. Trimming cost V 2 bases and J 3 bases, with 11 bases left between them. Germline V gene data show CDR1 as MNHNY and CDR2 as SVGAGI (reference sequence).

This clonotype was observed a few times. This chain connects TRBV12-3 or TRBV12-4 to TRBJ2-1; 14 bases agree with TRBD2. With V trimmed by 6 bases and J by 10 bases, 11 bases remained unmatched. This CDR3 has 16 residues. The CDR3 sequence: CASRPDGLAGGLEQFF. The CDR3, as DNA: TGTGCCAGCAGACCCGACGGACTAGCGGGAGGCCTAGAGCAGTTCTTC.

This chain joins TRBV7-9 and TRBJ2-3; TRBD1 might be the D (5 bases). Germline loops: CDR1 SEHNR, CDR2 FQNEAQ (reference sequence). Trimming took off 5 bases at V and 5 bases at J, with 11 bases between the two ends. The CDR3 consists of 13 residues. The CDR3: CASSAYRLDTQYF. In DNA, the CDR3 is TGTGCCAGCAGCGCTTACAGGTTAGATACGCAGTATTTT.

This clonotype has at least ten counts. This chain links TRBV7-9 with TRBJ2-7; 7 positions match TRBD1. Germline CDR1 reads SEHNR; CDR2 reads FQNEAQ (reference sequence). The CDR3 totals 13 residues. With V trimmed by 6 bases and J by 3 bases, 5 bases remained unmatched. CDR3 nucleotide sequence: TGTGCCAGCAGTCCCGGGACAGACTACGAGCAGTACGTC. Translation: CASSPGTDYEQYV.

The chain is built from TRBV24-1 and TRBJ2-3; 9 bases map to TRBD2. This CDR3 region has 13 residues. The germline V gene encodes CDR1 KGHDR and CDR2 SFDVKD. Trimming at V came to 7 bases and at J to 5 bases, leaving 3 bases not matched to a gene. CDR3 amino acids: CATRQREVDTQYF. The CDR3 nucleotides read TGTGCCACCAGGCAGCGGGAGGTAGATACGCAGTATTTT.